The sample holds a few counts of the clone carrying this TCR beta chain. Its cognate antigen is unknown. The data were taken from a study of blood T cells in healthy people across ages. Study-level points and caveats: More naive CD4+ cells and higher diversity were found in long-lived than in aged donors.

The CDR3 is made up of 17 amino acids. The V and J ends lost 2 bases and 4 bases, in that order; junction bases with no gene match: 12. CDR1 is LNHNV and CDR2 is YYDKDF in the germline V gene (reference sequence). With a J-beta primer mix and a sample-barcoded 5' primer, a second PCR ran roughly 6 to 11 cycles. TCRdb called the 5' RACE reads again in MiXCR, with one record for every CDR3 protein. The table lists fewer than 800,000 distinct CDR3 sequences, roughly 25% of them singletons. These data were also reused for a study on T cells of mothers and their children. Turning to that study: Samples were obtained from a few healthy Caucasian mothers and their six children.

The sequenced material came from blood. This TCR was sampled from a boy aged 5 to 17 in good health. This chain links TRBV15 with TRBJ2-7, with 9 bases lining up with TRBD1. CDR3 sequence (DNA): TGTGCCACCAGCAGATTACGGAACCGGGACAGGGATTACGAGCAGTACTTC. It encodes CATSRLRNRDRDYEQYF.